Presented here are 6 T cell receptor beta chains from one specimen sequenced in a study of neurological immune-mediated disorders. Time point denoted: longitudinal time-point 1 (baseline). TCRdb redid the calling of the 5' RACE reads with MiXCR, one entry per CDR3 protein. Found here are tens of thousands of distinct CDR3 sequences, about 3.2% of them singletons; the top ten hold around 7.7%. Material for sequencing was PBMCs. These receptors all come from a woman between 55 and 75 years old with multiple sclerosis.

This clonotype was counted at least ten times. The CDR3 coding sequence is TGCGCCAGCAGCTTCGCCCTAGCCTCAGATACGCAGTATTTT. It encodes CASSFALASDTQYF. This chain connects TRBV5-1 to TRBJ2-3; TRBD2 might be the D (5 bases). The CDR3 runs 14 residues. V was trimmed by 2 bases and J by 4 bases, leaving 11 bases between them. Germline CDR1 SGHRS, CDR2 YFSETQ. Combining the CDR3 with reference TRBV5-1 and TRBJ2-3 gives the whole variable domain KAGVTQTPRYLIKTRGQQVTLSCSPISGHRSVSWYQQTPGQGLQFLFEYFSETQRNKGNFPGRFSGRQFSNSRSEMNVSTLELGDSALYLCASSFALASDTQYFGPGTRLTVL.

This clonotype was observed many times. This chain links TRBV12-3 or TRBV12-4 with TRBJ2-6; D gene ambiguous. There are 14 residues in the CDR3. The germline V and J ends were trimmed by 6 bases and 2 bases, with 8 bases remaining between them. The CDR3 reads CASSYLTGANVLTF. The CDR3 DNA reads TGTGCCAGCAGCTACCTCACTGGGGCCAACGTCCTGACTTTC.

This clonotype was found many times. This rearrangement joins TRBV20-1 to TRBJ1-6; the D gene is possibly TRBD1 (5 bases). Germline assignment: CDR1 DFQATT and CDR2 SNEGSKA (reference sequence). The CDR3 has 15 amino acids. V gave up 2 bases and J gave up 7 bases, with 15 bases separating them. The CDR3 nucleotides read TGCAGTGCTAGAACCGAGGGGCGGGGGAATTCACCCCTCCACTTT. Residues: CSARTEGRGNSPLHF.

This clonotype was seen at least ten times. The CDR3 protein is CASSQLGDSNTEAFF. The CDR3 DNA sequence: TGCGCCAGCAGCCAACTCGGGGACAGTAACACTGAAGCTTTCTTT. The rearrangement uses TRBV5-1 and TRBJ1-1; 7 nucleotides match TRBD1. Germline V CDR1 and CDR2: SGHRS, YFSETQ. J gave up 2 bases and V 4 bases, and 8 bases lay outside the gene matches. The CDR3 is 15 residues long.

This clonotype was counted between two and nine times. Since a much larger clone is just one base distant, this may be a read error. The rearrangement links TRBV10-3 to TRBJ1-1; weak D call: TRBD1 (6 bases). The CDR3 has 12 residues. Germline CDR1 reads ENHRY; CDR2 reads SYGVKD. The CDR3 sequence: CDISYRATEAFF. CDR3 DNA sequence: TGTGACATCAGTTACAGGGCCACTGAAGCTTTCTTT.

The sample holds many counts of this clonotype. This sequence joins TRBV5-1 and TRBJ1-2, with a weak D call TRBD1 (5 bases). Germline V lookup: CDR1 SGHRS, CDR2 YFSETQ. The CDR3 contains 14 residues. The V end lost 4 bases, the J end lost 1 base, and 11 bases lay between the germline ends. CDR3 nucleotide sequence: TGCGCCAGCAGCCCCTCGACAGTTAACTATGGCTACACCTTC. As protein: CASSPSTVNYGYTF.